The entry that follows covers one TCR beta chain sequence. The antigen is not known. The junction shows a germline mismatch at one end, possibly a read error. CDR3 length equals 13 residues. Germline-derived CDR1 and CDR2 are SQVTM and ANQGSEA. This sample was included in a study of CD8+ T cells in alopecia areata. For the study at large: Each day, treated patients took oral tofacitinib twice, at 5 to 10 mg per dose. Tofacitinib exposure lasted 6 to 18 months, followed by 6 months off drug.

Specified treatment: oral pan-JAK inhibitor, 5-10 mg twice daily. Sorting from PBMCs produced CD4+ and CD8+ T cells. Broader study findings: Persistence during tofacitinib was seen for many expanded lesional clones in scalp and blood.

cDNA serving as the sequencing template came from extracted, reverse transcribed RNA. TCRdb keeps only in-frame clones here, not all; method: immunoSEQ multiplex PCR. Of 150,000 to 200,000 clones listed, 50% to 70% are singletons. Specimen: CD4+ T cells sorted from blood, collected around week 50, from a patient treated with tofacitinib. The sequence derives from a human donor with alopecia areata. This sequence joins TRBV29-1 and TRBJ2-1; D may be TRBD2 (5 bases). The DNA of the CDR3 is TGCAGCGTATCTTCCGCAAGAGGGAATGAGCGGTTCTTC. It encodes CSVSSARGNERFF.